The rows below give T cell receptor beta chains drawn from one sample of a study of T-cell reconstitution after alpha-beta-depleted transplantation in children. MiXCR, run by TCRdb on the PCR reads, gives a single entry per CDR3 protein. The repertoire includes 450,000 to 600,000 distinct CDR3 sequences, about 11% of them detected once, and roughly 2.1% sits in the top ten. The sequences come from PBMCs, collected before TCRalphabeta/CD19-depleted stem cell transplant. These receptors were collected from a child aged 2-15 years with inherited bone marrow failure, due to receive a stem cell transplant. Both conserved end residues are part of each CDR3. D genes are given only for firm matches. Some rows have no size entry. The others give once, few or many, or a class for an expanded clone.

cdr3_length d_call j_call clone_size v_call cdr3_nt cdr3_aa
13 TRBD1 TRBJ1-6 many TRBV29-1 TGCAGCGTTGGACAGGGGGCTGATTCACCCCTCCACTTT CSVGQGADSPLHF
13 - TRBJ1-1 many TRBV7-2 TGTGCCAGCCTTATGAGAAGGGACACTGAAGCTTTCTTT CASLMRRDTEAFF
16 - TRBJ1-2 many TRBV4-3 TGCGCCAGCAGCCAAGACTCCGAACCCCCTAACTATGGCTACACCTTC CASSQDSEPPNYGYTF
14 - TRBJ2-7 many TRBV20-1 TGCAGTGCTGGGGGGGCTAGTCACTTATCCGAGCAGTACTTC CSAGGASHLSEQYF
14 - TRBJ2-7 many TRBV3-1 TGTGCCAGCAGCCAAGTAGGACTTATTGGCGAGCAGTACTTC CASSQVGLIGEQYF
15 TRBD2 TRBJ2-1 many TRBV5-5 TGTGCCAGCAGCACAGCGGGAGGGCCGTACAATGAGCAGTTCTTC CASSTAGGPYNEQFF
14 - TRBJ2-7 few TRBV4-3 TGCGCCAGCAGCCAAGCCCCAACTAACTACGAGCAGTACTTC CASSQAPTNYEQYF
14 - TRBJ2-5 few TRBV4-3 TGCGCCAGCAGCCAAGAGGAGGGCAGGGAGACCCAGTACTTC CASSQEEGRETQYF
16 - TRBJ1-2 few TRBV5-4 TGTGCCAGCAGCTTGGGGGCCGCTATCCAAAACTATGGCTACACCTTC CASSLGAAIQNYGYTF
15 - TRBJ2-3 many TRBV15 TGTGCCACCAGGTACCGGGTGTCTAGCACAGATACGCAGTATTTT CATRYRVSSTDTQYF
13 - TRBJ2-7 many TRBV5-1 TGCGCCAGCAGCCGTGAGGATTCCTACGAGCAGTACTTC CASSREDSYEQYF
15 TRBD2 TRBJ2-1 few TRBV5-1 TGCGCCAGCAGCCCGCGGGAGGGCGGGGGCAATGAGCAGTTCTTC CASSPREGGGNEQFF
15 - TRBJ2-7 few TRBV18 TGTGCCAGCTCACCCCTGCATTCGGACCTCGGCGAGCAGTACTTC CASSPLHSDLGEQYF
12 - TRBJ2-5 many TRBV6-6 TGTGCCAGCAGTTACTCGAAGGAGACCCAGTACTTC CASSYSKETQYF
14 - TRBJ2-1 many TRBV20-1 TGCAGTGCTAGCGGGAGTAGCTCCTACAATGAGCAGTTCTTC CSASGSSSYNEQFF
14 - TRBJ1-1 many TRBV29-1 TGCAGCGTTGAGGGAGGGCGGATGAACACTGAAGCTTTCTTT CSVEGGRMNTEAFF
15 - TRBJ1-4 many TRBV20-1 TGCAGTGCTAGAGTCCGAGGACGGATTAATGAAAAACTGTTTTTT CSARVRGRINEKLFF
9 - TRBJ1-1 many TRBV27 TGTGCCAGCAGAACGGAAGCTTTCTTT CASRTEAFF
15 - TRBJ2-2 many TRBV5-5 TGTGCCAGCAGCTTCCTGAGCGAGGCCACCGGGGAGCTGTTTTTT CASSFLSEATGELFF
12 - TRBJ2-2 - TRBV7-9 TGTGCCAGCAGCTTCAATTACGGGGAGCTGTTTTTT CASSFNYGELFF
12 - TRBJ2-1 many TRBV20-1 TGCAGTGCTATAGGCGTATACAATGAGCAGTTCTTC CSAIGVYNEQFF
15 TRBD2 TRBJ2-7 many TRBV9 TGTGCCAGCAGCGTAGAGCCGGGACTAGCCAGCGGGCAGTACTTC CASSVEPGLASGQYF
15 - TRBJ2-2 many TRBV20-1 TGCAGTGCTAGGGACCCACGGGCTTTCACCGGGGAGCTGTTTTTT CSARDPRAFTGELFF
15 - TRBJ2-7 - TRBV7-2 TGTGCCAGCAGCTTACAGGGTATGCCCACCTACGAGCAGTACTTC CASSLQGMPTYEQYF
15 - TRBJ2-7 - TRBV7-2 TGTGCCAGCAGCTCCCCACGGGACCTCCACTACGAGCAGTACTTC CASSSPRDLHYEQYF
15 - TRBJ1-5 many TRBV12-3/TRBV12-4 TGTGCCAGCAGTCCCGACAGACTAGTGAATCAGCCCCAGCATTTT CASSPDRLVNQPQHF
16 TRBD2 TRBJ2-2 many TRBV5-1 TGCGCCAGCAGCTTGGCACTAGCGACGAACACCGGGGAGCTGTTTTTT CASSLALATNTGELFF
13 - TRBJ2-1 few TRBV12-3/TRBV12-4 TGTGCCAGCAGTTTAGGTCCATCGTATGAGCAGTTCTTC CASSLGPSYEQFF
13 - TRBJ1-2 many TRBV4-3 TGCGCCAGCGGCACAGGAGCTAACTATGGCTACACCTTC CASGTGANYGYTF
16 TRBD1 TRBJ2-2 many TRBV5-1 TGCGCCAGCAGCACTTTGGACAGGGCGAACACCGGGGAGCTGTTTTTT CASSTLDRANTGELFF
12 - TRBJ2-2 - TRBV20-1 TGCAGTGCTAGTGCTCGTACCGGGGAGCTGTTTTTT CSASARTGELFF
16 - TRBJ2-3 few TRBV10-3 TGTGCCATCAGTGAGTGGGGGCGGGACAGCACAGATACGCAGTATTTT CAISEWGRDSTDTQYF